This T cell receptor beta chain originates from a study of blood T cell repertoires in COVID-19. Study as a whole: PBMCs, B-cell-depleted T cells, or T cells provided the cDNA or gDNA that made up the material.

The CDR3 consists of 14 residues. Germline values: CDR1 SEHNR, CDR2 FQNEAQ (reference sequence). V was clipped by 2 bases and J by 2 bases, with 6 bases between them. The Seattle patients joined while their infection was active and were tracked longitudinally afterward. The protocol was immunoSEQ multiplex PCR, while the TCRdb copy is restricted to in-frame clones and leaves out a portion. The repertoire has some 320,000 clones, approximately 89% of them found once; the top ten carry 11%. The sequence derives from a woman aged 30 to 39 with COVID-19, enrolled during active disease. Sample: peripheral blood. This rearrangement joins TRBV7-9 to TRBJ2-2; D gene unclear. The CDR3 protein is CASSLFSNTGELFF. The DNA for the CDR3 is TGTGCCAGCAGCTTATTCAGTAACACCGGGGAGCTGTTTTTT.